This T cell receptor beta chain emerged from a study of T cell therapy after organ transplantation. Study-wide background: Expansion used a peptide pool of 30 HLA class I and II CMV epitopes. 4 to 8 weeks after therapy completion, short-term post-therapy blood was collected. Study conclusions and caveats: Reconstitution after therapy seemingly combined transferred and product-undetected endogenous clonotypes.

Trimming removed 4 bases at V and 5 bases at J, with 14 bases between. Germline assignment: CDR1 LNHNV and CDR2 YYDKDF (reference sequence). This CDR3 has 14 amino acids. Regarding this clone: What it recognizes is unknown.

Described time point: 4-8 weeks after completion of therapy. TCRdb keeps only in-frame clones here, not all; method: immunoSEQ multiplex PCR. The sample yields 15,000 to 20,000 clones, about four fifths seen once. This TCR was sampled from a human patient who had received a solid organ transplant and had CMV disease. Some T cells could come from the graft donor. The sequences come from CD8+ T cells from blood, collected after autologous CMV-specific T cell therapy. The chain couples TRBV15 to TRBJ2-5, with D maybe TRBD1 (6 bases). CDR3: CATSTRSGVETQYF. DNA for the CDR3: TGTGCCACCAGCACCCGATCAGGGGTGGAGACCCAGTACTTC.